What follows are 30 T cell receptor beta chains derived from one specimen sequenced in a study of T cells in Graves' hyperthyroidism and ophthalmopathy. The TCR beta CDR3 regions underwent amplification using RNA transcripts as the source. TCR CDR3 underwent first-round RT-PCR with the HTBI primer set. TCRdb re-analysed the multiplex PCR reads in MiXCR, keeping a single row per CDR3 protein. Of 250,000 to 300,000 distinct CDR3 sequences in the sample, around 19% were seen once. Sample: blood. These receptors were taken from a man aged 50 or older with Graves' ophthalmopathy.

The CDR3 sequence is CASGRGHNEKLFF. In DNA, the CDR3 is TGTGCCAGCGGACGAGGGCATAATGAAAAACTGTTTTTT. V and J are TRBV6-2 or TRBV6-3 and TRBJ1-4; D not certain. The CDR3 is 13 residues long. The germline V gene has CDR1 MNHEY and CDR2 SVGEGT. V gave up 8 bases and J gave up 4 bases, with 11 bases separating them.

This clonotype appeared many times. This chain connects TRBV30 to TRBJ2-5; the D gene is possibly TRBD1 (5 bases). V gave up 0 bases and J gave up 4 bases, with 15 bases separating them. The CDR3 loop spans 15 amino acids. CDR1 is GTSNPN and CDR2 is SVGIG in the germline V gene (reference sequence). The DNA for the CDR3 is TGTGCCTGGAGTGTACATTCAGGGCTGACAGAGACCCAGTACTTC. Its protein product is CAWSVHSGLTETQYF.

There are many counts of this clonotype. This rearrangement joins TRBV11-2 to TRBJ2-5, with 13 bases aligning to TRBD2. The V and J ends lost 4 bases and 5 bases, in that order; junction bases with no gene match: 4. CDR3 size: 15 residues. CDR1 is SGHAT, CDR2 FQNNGV, per germline. The CDR3, as DNA: TGTGCCAGCAGCTCGGGACTAGCGGGAATCGAGACCCAGTACTTC. Its translation is CASSSGLAGIETQYF.

J is TRBJ1-5 and V is TRBV4-1; tentative D call: TRBD1 (5 bases). The V gene lost 1 base and the J gene lost 7 bases, with 14 bases spanning the gap. Germline assignment: CDR1 MGHRA and CDR2 YSYEKL. CDR3 size: 15 residues. The DNA for the CDR3 is TGCGCCAGCAGCCAAGTGGGGCAGGGTAGCCAGCCCCAGCATTTT. Translated, it gives CASSQVGQGSQPQHF.

Only a few counts were recorded for this clonotype. The chain recombines TRBV20-1 with TRBJ1-5; D unresolved. CDR3 length: 14 residues. V was shortened by 0 bases and J by 7 bases, with 13 bases between the two germline ends. CDR1 is DFQATT, CDR2 SNEGSKA, per germline (reference sequence). The CDR3 region is CSARDLGARQPQHF. The CDR3 coding sequence is TGCAGTGCTAGAGATCTGGGAGCAAGGCAGCCCCAGCATTTT.

This clonotype was observed a few times. The V call is TRBV6-1, the J call TRBJ2-7; 9 nucleotides line up with TRBD1. Trimming took 5 bases from V and 6 from J; bases not matched to a gene: 8. The CDR3 runs 14 residues. CDR1 and CDR2 from the germline V gene are MNHNS and SASEGT. The CDR3 region is CASSRGQGGREQYF. CDR3 nucleotides: TGTGCCAGCAGTCGGGGACAGGGCGGGCGCGAGCAGTACTTC.

The chain has TRBV6-2 or TRBV6-3 and TRBJ2-7, with a possible D match to TRBD2 (6 bases). V shed 5 bases and J shed 3 bases, with 11 bases lying between them. The CDR3 is made up of 13 amino acids. Germline loops: CDR1 MNHEY, CDR2 SVGEGT. CDR3 region: CASSGNSGYEQYF. The DNA for the CDR3 is TGTGCCAGCAGTGGCAATAGCGGCTACGAGCAGTACTTC.

With respect to this clonotype: The missing conserved phenylalanine or tryptophan at the end of this CDR3 makes a read error likely. V is TRBV27 and J is TRBJ2-7; perhaps TRBD1 as D (7 bases). V dropped 7 bases and J dropped 3 bases, with 19 bases sitting between them. Germline V gene lookup returns CDR1 MNHEY and CDR2 SMNVEV (reference sequence). The CDR3 loop spans 15 amino acids. The CDR3 reads CASKASGGSHYEQYL. The CDR3 DNA is TGTGCCAGCAAAGCCTCAGGGGGGAGTCACTACGAGCAGTACCTC.

The CDR3 DNA follows: TGTGCCAGCACACTTGAAGGCTCCTACAATGAGCAGTTCTTC. This translates into CASTLEGSYNEQFF. The J gene is TRBJ2-1, the V gene TRBV6-1; no firm D call. Germline CDR1 reads MNHNS; CDR2 reads SASEGT. This CDR3 has 14 residues. Trimming cost V 7 bases and J 0 bases, with 10 bases left between them.

The chain is built from TRBV12-3 or TRBV12-4 and TRBJ1-5; D might be TRBD1 (6 bases). The CDR3 runs to 15 residues. Trimming stripped 7 bases from V and 5 bases from J, with 18 bases between. CDR3 amino acids: CASTWEGGYDQPQHF. CDR3 in DNA: TGTGCCAGCACTTGGGAAGGGGGTTACGATCAGCCCCAGCATTTT.

This clonotype was detected many times. The gene calls are TRBV24-1 and TRBJ1-1, with 7 bases lining up with TRBD1. This CDR3 is 14 amino acids long. The V and J ends lost 4 bases and 4 bases, in that order; junction bases with no gene match: 5. CDR1 is KGHDR and CDR2 is SFDVKD in the germline V gene. The CDR3 DNA follows: TGTGCCACCAGTGACTCGACAGGGCTCACTGAAGCTTTCTTT. It translates to CATSDSTGLTEAFF.

The gene calls are TRBV12-3 or TRBV12-4 and TRBJ1-6, with TRBD1 identical over 9 bases. J gave up 10 bases and V 1 base, and 5 bases lay outside the gene matches. The CDR3 length is 15 residues. This CDR3 is CASSLVGQGGSPLHF. In DNA, the CDR3 is TGTGCCAGCAGTTTAGTGGGACAGGGAGGCTCACCCCTCCACTTT.

This clonotype has ten or more counts. The rearrangement joins TRBV11-2 to TRBJ2-6, with a tentative D call TRBD2 (6 bases). V lost 7 bases, J lost 4 bases, and 14 bases lay in between. This CDR3 spans 15 amino acids. CDR1 SGHAT and CDR2 FQNNGV come from the germline V gene. The CDR3, as DNA: TGTGCCAGCACCGGCGGCGGGGTAGGGGCCAACGTCCTGACTTTC. Translating it yields CASTGGGVGANVLTF.

This clonotype was seen a few times. The chain combines TRBV7-9 with TRBJ2-1, with TRBD2 matching 11 bases. Losses at the gene ends were 4 bases for V and 7 bases for J; bases not matched to a gene: 9. The CDR3 is made up of 16 amino acids. The germline gives CDR1 SEHNR, CDR2 FQNEAQ (reference sequence). The CDR3 here is CASSSFSGRAGNEQFF. The CDR3 bases are TGTGCCAGCAGCTCCTTTAGCGGGAGGGCGGGGAATGAGCAGTTCTTC.

Many counts were recorded for this clonotype. This chain joins TRBV3-1 and TRBJ2-1; 10 bases are shared with TRBD2. This CDR3 comprises 16 residues. CDR1 is LGHDT, CDR2 YNNKEL, per germline (reference sequence). Losses at the gene ends were 6 bases for V and 4 bases for J; bases not matched to a gene: 9. The CDR3 spells CASSLSSSGRYNEQFF. For the CDR3, the DNA is TGTGCCAGCAGTCTCAGCTCTAGCGGGAGATACAATGAGCAGTTCTTC.

This clonotype was seen a handful of times. This rearrangement joins TRBV12-3 or TRBV12-4 to TRBJ2-7; 8 nucleotides match TRBD1. V was pared by 5 bases and J by 3 bases, with 6 bases of the junction left unmatched. The CDR3 is made up of 14 amino acids. In DNA, the CDR3 is TGTGCCAGCAGTATGACAGGGGCCGGCTACGAGCAGTACTTC. This encodes CASSMTGAGYEQYF.

This clonotype was counted only a few times. V gene TRBV12-5 combines with J gene TRBJ1-1, with D possibly TRBD1 on 5 matching bases. The V end was cut by 1 base, the J end by 1 base, with 10 bases between. Germline CDR1 and CDR2: LGHNT and FRNRAP. This CDR3 has 15 residues. In nucleotides, the CDR3 is TGTGCTAGTGGTTTGGGGGGCCCGGGGAACACTGAAGCTTTCTTT. Its protein product is CASGLGGPGNTEAFF.

This clonotype occurred a few times. This chain joins TRBV7-6 and TRBJ2-7, with D possibly TRBD1 on 5 matching bases. V gave up 0 bases and J gave up 4 bases, with 13 bases separating them. Germline values: CDR1 SGHVS, CDR2 FNYEAQ. This CDR3 is built from 15 residues. CDR3 bases: TGTGCCAGCAGCTTAGCCCCCAGGGAAGGGTACGAGCAGTACTTC. Protein sequence: CASSLAPREGYEQYF.

V is TRBV15 and J is TRBJ1-4; 11 bases fit TRBD1. The CDR3 sequence is 15 residues long. Germline V gene sequence: CDR1 LNHNV, CDR2 YYDKDF (reference sequence). J gave up 8 bases and V 5 bases, and 7 bases lay outside the gene matches. DNA of the CDR3: TGTGCCACCAGCGGGCGGACAGGGGGCACGGAAAAACTGTTTTTT. Encoded protein: CATSGRTGGTEKLFF.

The rearrangement links TRBV6-1 to TRBJ1-3, with 10 bases fitting TRBD1. J was trimmed by 5 bases and V by 6 bases; bases with no gene match: 7. This CDR3 region has 15 residues. Germline-derived CDR1 and CDR2 are MNHNS and SASEGT. As DNA, the CDR3 is TGTGCCAGCAGACTGACAGGGGGCAGAAGAAACACCATATATTTT. Protein product: CASRLTGGRRNTIYF.

The table lists this clonotype with a few counts. This chain links TRBV29-1 with TRBJ2-7, with no clear D. Deletions cut 7 bases from V and 3 bases from J, with 13 bases between. The germline V gene has CDR1 SQVTM and CDR2 ANQGSEA. This CDR3 comprises 12 residues. The CDR3 DNA sequence: TGCAGCGCTAGATTCATAAACTACGAGCAGTACTTC. Protein product: CSARFINYEQYF.

In this sample, this clonotype turned up a few times. This chain connects TRBV7-6 to TRBJ2-3; TRBD2 aligns across 7 bases. Per the germline V gene, CDR1 is SGHVS and CDR2 is FNYEAQ. The CDR3 is made up of 16 amino acids. V lost 1 base, J lost 0 bases, and 4 bases stayed unmatched. CDR3 in amino acids: CASSLVGLESTDTQYF. The CDR3 nucleotides are TGTGCCAGCAGCTTAGTAGGACTAGAAAGCACAGATACGCAGTATTTT.

In its sample, this clonotype was seen a few times. The chain uses TRBV30 and TRBJ2-5; D ambiguous. Germline V gives CDR1 GTSNPN, CDR2 SVGIG (reference sequence). This CDR3 has 13 amino acids. The V and J ends lost 2 bases and 5 bases respectively, with 12 bases between them. CDR3 protein: CAWSRAVRETQYF. CDR3 nucleotide sequence: TGTGCCTGGAGTAGGGCGGTCCGGGAGACCCAGTACTTC.

The genes are TRBV7-9 and TRBJ2-3; 12 bases match TRBD2. CDR3 length: 17 amino acids. CDR1 SEHNR and CDR2 FQNEAQ come from the germline V gene (reference sequence). J was trimmed by 0 bases and V by 4 bases; bases with no gene match: 5. CDR3 bases: TGTGCCAGCAGCTCGACCCTAGCGGGAGGGAGCACAGATACGCAGTATTTT. Its translation is CASSSTLAGGSTDTQYF.

CDR3 sequence (DNA): TGCGCCAGCAGCCAAGCGACAGGGAGCTATGGCTACACCTTC. Translation gives CASSQATGSYGYTF. The gene calls are TRBV4-1 and TRBJ1-2; 7 bases fit TRBD1. The CDR3 runs to 14 residues. The junction had 3 bases not matched to a gene; V was cut back by 1 base and J by 4 bases. Germline CDR1 MGHRA, CDR2 YSYEKL.

The table lists this clonotype with many counts. The CDR3 loop is CASSDGTSSYNEQFF. The CDR3 coding sequence is TGTGCCAGCAGCGACGGGACATCGTCCTACAATGAGCAGTTCTTC. This chain links TRBV7-3 with TRBJ2-1; the D gene is possibly TRBD1 (6 bases). This CDR3 has 15 residues. Germline-derived CDR1 and CDR2 are SGHTA and FQGTGA. V lost 5 bases and J lost 1, with 12 bases in between.

This clonotype was counted many times. The gene calls are TRBV7-8 and TRBJ2-7; 7 bases map to TRBD2. The CDR3 loop spans 17 amino acids. The trim removed 1 base at V and 0 bases at J, leaving 9 bases unmatched. Germline V gene sequence: CDR1 SGHVS, CDR2 FQNEAQ. The CDR3 loop is CASSLVPPGLLSYEQYF. Here the CDR3 DNA reads TGTGCCAGCAGCTTAGTTCCACCGGGACTACTCTCCTACGAGCAGTACTTC.

The J gene is TRBJ2-7, the V gene TRBV20-1; TRBD1 matches 10 bases. Germline V gene data show CDR1 as DFQATT and CDR2 as SNEGSKA (reference sequence). Trimming took 0 bases from V and 6 from J; bases not matched to a gene: 14. The CDR3 is made up of 17 amino acids. This chain's CDR3 is CSARDGTGVSIIGEQYF. The CDR3 DNA is TGCAGTGCTAGAGACGGGACAGGGGTATCCATTATTGGCGAGCAGTACTTC.

This clonotype was seen a few times. The chain couples TRBV12-3 or TRBV12-4 to TRBJ2-7, with D perhaps TRBD1 (5 bases). CDR3 length: 15 amino acids. The V and J ends lost 0 bases and 3 bases respectively, with 12 bases between them. As DNA, the CDR3 is TGTGCCAGCAGTTTAGCTCAGGGTGGGGACTACGAGCAGTACTTC. Protein sequence: CASSLAQGGDYEQYF.

The chain joins TRBV6-1 to TRBJ2-2; D is unresolved. The CDR3 extends over 16 amino acids. Trimming pared 7 bases from V and 4 bases from J, leaving 19 bases between. Germline V gene sequence: CDR1 MNHNS, CDR2 SASEGT. The CDR3: CASNHRARSVTGELFF. Written as DNA, the CDR3 is TGTGCCAGCAACCACCGGGCCCGATCAGTCACCGGGGAGCTGTTTTTT.